This T cell receptor beta chain is drawn from a study of blood T cell repertoires in COVID-19. The wider study: Samples taken during acute and convalescent COVID-19 were collected in the United States, Italy and Spain. T cells, B-cell-depleted T cells, or PBMCs provided the cDNA or gDNA that served as material.

Clones were read by immunoSEQ multiplex PCR, and TCRdb kept only the in-frame ones, dropping some. In the table there are some 240,000 clones, roughly four fifths of which are singletons. This clone was recorded once. The CDR3 consists of 12 residues. The receptor's source is a woman aged 80 or over with COVID-19, enrolled during active disease. V usage is TRBV1 and J usage is TRBJ2-7; the DNA was not used to check the table's D call, TRBD2. TRBV1 is assigned pseudogene status. Sequencing was performed on peripheral blood. CDR3 residues: CTSIGILYEQYF. DNA for the CDR3: TGCACCAGCATCGGGATCCTCTACGAGCAGTACTTC.